This T cell receptor (beta chain) was recovered during a study of T cells in Graves' hyperthyroidism and ophthalmopathy. Study in general: Peripheral blood specimens were obtained at initial diagnosis, prior to any treatment. Regarding the study as a whole: Stable hyperthyroidism was separated from ophthalmopathy by a model based on 13 V-J features. Blood also showed most of the thyroid clonotypes that were expanded above 0.001.

Amplification yielded TCR beta CDR3 regions, with RNA transcripts as the source. The TCR CDR3 first-round RT-PCR relied on the HTBI primer set. TCRdb re-derived calls from the multiplex PCR reads in MiXCR, one entry per CDR3 protein. This repertoire shows about 400,000 distinct CDR3 sequences, 13% to 15% found once; its top ten account for around 20%. For ophthalmopathy patients, the Clinical Activity Score was at least 3 and the NOSPECS grade at least 4; duration was under 3 months. This clonotype was seen ten or more times. Its target is not known. CDR1 is MDHEN and CDR2 is SYDVKM in the germline V gene. V was shortened by 4 bases and J by 4 bases, with 11 bases between the two germline ends. The CDR3 covers 13 residues.

The origin of this receptor is a woman aged 55-70 years with Graves' ophthalmopathy. The rearrangement uses TRBV28 and TRBJ2-7, with no clear D. Sequencing was performed on blood. This CDR3 is CASSSPSVYEQYF. The CDR3 DNA is TGTGCCAGCAGTTCCCCGTCTGTATACGAGCAGTACTTC.